This T cell receptor beta chain stems from a study of neoadjuvant anti-PD-1 for oral cavity cancer (dated by TCRdb to the early 2020s). Study-wide context: Before undergoing curative-intent surgical resection, most patients got three to four biweekly nivolumab doses at 3 mg/kg. Patients who did not progress were given a fourth nivolumab dose at about day 43 and had definitive surgical resection on days 50-56. Under RECIST 1.1, patients with complete response, partial response or stable disease were classed as responders, and patients with progression were classed as non-responders. The parent correlative cohort included some twelve patients, with an approximately 34% response rate.

For survey sequencing of tumor libraries, mostly around 5.1 ug of input genomic DNA was used, and two replicates were run per sample. The immunoSEQ hsTCRbeta kit was used to prepare TCRbeta libraries according to the manufacturer's instructions. The finished libraries were brought together in one pool at roughly 2.7 nM, which was then read using an Illumina NovaSeq 6000 S4 flow cell. Turning to the authors' computational methods: The immunoSEQ Analyzer was used for raw data preprocessing and quality control. The analysis was restricted to productive rearrangements, with each unique CDR3 amino acid sequence defining a clonotype. Repertoire clonality was estimated as the Gini-Simpson index, which was computed with the R package tcR. Student's t test was used to compare Gini indices, while Pearson correlation assessed associations with tumor size change. TCRdb stores this immuneACCESS table with in-frame sequences only. Part of the clones is absent; in the studies checked, under half of the shortfall reflects unresolved V genes, and no reason is known for the rest. D and trimming were read from the DNA, whereas the V and J calls and clone size are those reported in that table. The table for this sample lists about 24,000 clones; under 30% of them were counted only once. Of the sample, approximately 16% falls within the top ten clones.

Comments on this clone: Its antigen remains undetermined. No base quality information exists; no much larger clone differs at one position.

The germline V gene gives CDR1 as ENHRY and CDR2 as SYGVKD. The CDR3 sequence holds 14 residues, the cysteine and phenylalanine included. Only the CDR3 part of the read is kept: 42 bases, read in frame from the first base. V was cut back by 1 base and J by 0 bases, leaving a gap of 6 bases between them. What the work shows at the level of the full study, not this receptor alone: Greater tumor shrinkage was correlated with larger post-treatment sizes of preexisting intratumoral clones, suggesting that expansion of preexisting clones contributed to response. Higher pretreatment blood Treg/Th17 ratios correlated with both higher pretreatment blood TCRbeta clonality and lower post-treatment tumor TCRbeta clonality. The TCR analyses had only a few patients in each response group, and the authors called for validation in larger cohorts.

The sample's time point label is to be understood as: after neoadjuvant nivolumab, at surgical resection. Patients had been newly diagnosed with stage II-IVA oral cavity squamous cell carcinoma, and no prior systemic or radiation treatment had been given to the patients. The cohort was composed of patients with HPV-negative, locally advanced oral cavity squamous cell carcinoma. The samples were obtained from a longitudinal correlative study of a single-arm phase II trial testing neoadjuvant nivolumab in oral cavity squamous cell carcinoma. Genomic DNA-based TCRbeta sequencing was performed on subject-matched pre- and post-treatment PBMCs and tumors from three responders and three non-responders. For tumor tissue, genomic DNA extraction relied on the Maxwell RSC DNA from Tissue kit.

The sequence was obtained from a person between 40 and 79 years old with oral cavity squamous cell carcinoma. Sequenced material: tumor tissue, taken after nivolumab (anti-PD-1) treatment. This chain is built from TRBV10-3 and TRBJ1-1, with a weak D call of TRBD1 (5 bases match). The CDR3 in this case is CAISEWTLNTEAFF. The DNA reads as follows: TGTGCCATCAGTGAGTGGACACTGAACACTGAAGCTTTCTTT.